These 24 T cell receptor beta chains were all obtained from the same sample, sequenced in a study of beta chain features in type 1 diabetes. Study-wide results and limits: In every one of the four CD4+ subsets, TCRB CDR3s were moderately but significantly shorter in Type 1 diabetes patients.

Expressed TCRB transcripts got sequenced, as all isolated RNA was reverse transcribed. Profiled with immunoSEQ multiplex PCR; TCRdb holds only in-frame clones, not every one. Among some 350,000 clones listed, 8% to 10% were seen once. The antigens these receptors bind are not known. Sequencing was performed on central memory CD4+ T cells from blood. The receptors come from a young man with type 1 diabetes.

This clone was detected ten times or more. The rearrangement uses TRBV2 and TRBJ2-2, with TRBD1 as a possible D gene (6 bases). V lost 6 bases and J 4 bases, leaving 9 bases between the germline ends. Germline V gives CDR1 SNHLY, CDR2 FYNNEI. This CDR3 is built from 13 residues. The CDR3 protein is CASRQGATGELFF. CDR3 nucleotide sequence: TGTGCCAGCAGACAGGGAGCCACCGGGGAGCTGTTTTTT.

The V and J genes are TRBV29-1 and TRBJ2-3, with D perhaps assigned TRBD1 or TRBD2 (5 bases each). The ends were cut back, 7 bases at V and 4 bases at J, with 18 bases in the middle. CDR3 length: 14 residues. Germline V gene sequence: CDR1 SQVTM, CDR2 ANQGSEA. CDR3 sequence: CSGNPGRLADTQYF. Written as DNA, the CDR3 is TGCAGCGGTAATCCGGGACGCTTGGCAGATACGCAGTATTTT.

V usage is TRBV5-6 and J usage is TRBJ1-4; 7 bases are a match to TRBD1. Germline loops: CDR1 SGHDT, CDR2 YYEEEE. There are 14 residues in the CDR3. The J segment lost 8 bases and the V segment lost 4 bases, leaving 8 bases of the junction unmatched. In DNA form, the CDR3 reads TGTGCCAGCAGCCATTGGGACAGCCGCGAAAAACTGTTTTTT. As protein: CASSHWDSREKLFF.

This clone was detected ten times or more. V gene TRBV18 combines with J gene TRBJ2-1; 8 bases agree with TRBD2. The V segment lost 6 bases and the J segment 8 bases; nucleotides outside the gene matches: 6. The CDR3 is 13 amino acids. Looked up from germline, CDR1 is KGHSH and CDR2 is LQKENI. CDR3 DNA sequence: TGTGCCAGCTCCCCCGGGAGGGCAGATGAGCAGTTCTTC. This encodes CASSPGRADEQFF. The full variable domain, rest sourced from reference TRBV18 and TRBJ2-1, is NAGVMQNPRHLVRRRGQEARLRCSPMKGHSHVYWYRQLPEEGLKFMVYLQKENIIDESGMPKERFSAEFPKEGPSILRIQQVVRGDSAAYFCASSPGRADEQFFGPGTRLTVL.

In its sample, this clone was seen a few times. V is TRBV6-5 and J is TRBJ1-1; D gene uncertain. With 5 bases removed from V and 2 bases from J, the gap between germline ends came to 12 bases. Germline CDR1 reads MNHEY; CDR2 reads SVGAGI. This CDR3 spans 14 amino acids. CDR3 region: CASSHTTGNTEAFF. CDR3 bases: TGTGCCAGCAGTCACACGACGGGTAACACTGAAGCTTTCTTT.

This clone was counted many times. The chain has TRBV21-1 and TRBJ1-4; the table's D call, TRBD1, was not checked against the DNA. TRBV21-1 counts as a pseudogene. The CDR3 sequence is 15 residues long. This chain's CDR3 is CASRPLRDRDEKLFF. CDR3 sequence (DNA): TGTGCCAGCAGACCTCTTCGCGACAGGGATGAAAAACTGTTTTTT.

This chain joins TRBV6-6 and TRBJ1-1; D gene uncertain. The germline V gene has CDR1 MNHNY and CDR2 SVGAGI (reference sequence). This CDR3 spans 14 amino acids. Trimming cost V 7 bases and J 3 bases, with 15 bases left between them. This CDR3 is CASTQLGRDTEAFF. CDR3 DNA: TGTGCCAGCACCCAACTGGGGAGGGACACTGAAGCTTTCTTT.

Regarding this clone: Other nucleotide sequences from this sample produce the same CDR3. The chain employs TRBV5-4 and TRBJ1-1, with 8 bases lining up with TRBD1. Germline-derived CDR1 and CDR2 are SGHNT and YYREEE (reference sequence). CDR3 size: 13 residues. V gave up 5 bases and J gave up 4 bases; unmatched junction bases: 4. The CDR3 loop is CASRPTGGTEAFF. The DNA of the CDR3 is TGTGCCAGCAGGCCCACAGGGGGCACTGAAGCTTTCTTT.

This clone was picked up many times. This rearrangement joins TRBV19 to TRBJ2-1; D may match TRBD1 or TRBD2 (5 bases each). V was pared by 6 bases and J by 2 bases, with 17 bases between. The germline gives CDR1 LNHDA, CDR2 SQIVND (reference sequence). The CDR3 is made up of 16 amino acids. The CDR3 DNA reads as TGTGCCAGTAGGAGACCGGGACCCAAGACCTACAATGAGCAGTTCTTC. This gives the protein CASRRPGPKTYNEQFF.

V gene TRBV6-5 combines with J gene TRBJ1-5; D is possibly TRBD1 (5 bases). The CDR3 runs to 14 residues. CDR1 and CDR2 (germline): MNHEY, SVGAGI. The V end lost 2 bases, the J end lost 8 bases, and 13 bases lay between the germline ends. CDR3 sequence (DNA): TGTGCCAGCAGTTACGGGGAGGGGTGGGAGCCCCAGCATTTT. Protein: CASSYGEGWEPQHF.

The chain joins TRBV19 to TRBJ1-5; TRBD1 might be the D (5 bases). The CDR3 has 15 amino acids. V lost 4 bases and J lost 3, with 13 bases in between. Germline CDR1 and CDR2: LNHDA and SQIVND (reference sequence). CDR3 protein: CASSTWDRDNQPQHF. CDR3 DNA: TGTGCCAGTAGTACCTGGGACCGAGACAATCAGCCCCAGCATTTT.

The rearrangement uses TRBV7-9 and TRBJ2-1, with D unresolved. The CDR3 length is 11 residues. The V gene's germline CDR1 is SEHNR and CDR2 FQNEAQ (reference sequence). Trimming left V 5 bases short and J 7 bases short, with 6 bases between. The CDR3 coding sequence is TGTGCCAGCAGCCCGGTAAATGAGCAGTTCTTC. This gives the protein CASSPVNEQFF.

This clone was found a few times. The CDR3 protein is CASRTTTGNNEQFF. Here the CDR3 DNA reads TGTGCCAGCAGGACGACGACTGGAAACAATGAGCAGTTCTTC. V usage is TRBV28 and J usage is TRBJ2-1; D gene ambiguous. CDR1 MDHEN and CDR2 SYDVKM come from the germline V gene. Trimming took 6 bases from V and 5 from J, leaving 14 bases between them. The CDR3 is 14 amino acids.

The chain is built from TRBV6-1 and TRBJ1-3; D not certain. CDR3 size: 14 residues. Germline-derived CDR1 and CDR2 are MNHNS and SASEGT. Trimming shortened V by 3 bases and J by 4 bases, and 10 bases separated the two germline ends. The CDR3 spells CASSDRRGGNTIYF. The CDR3 nucleotides read TGTGCCAGCAGTGACAGACGGGGAGGAAACACCATATATTTT.

On this clone itself: A far more abundant clone sits one base away, making this likely a read error. The chain recombines TRBV4-2 with TRBJ2-5, with 7 bases fitting TRBD1. TRBJ2-7 matches the DNA end more closely, so the J call is doubtful. The CDR3 is made up of 14 amino acids. Germline CDR1 reads LGHNA; CDR2 reads YNFKEQ. The CDR3 is CASRERQGIHEQYF. The CDR3 DNA reads TGTGCCAGCAGAGAGAGACAGGGCATCCACGAGCAGTACTTC.

At least ten counts were recorded for this clone. The genes are TRBV2 and TRBJ2-6; D not certain. Trimming cost V 6 bases and J 4 bases, with 10 bases left between them. CDR3 length: 14 amino acids. CDR1 is SNHLY and CDR2 is FYNNEI in the germline V gene. Written as DNA, the CDR3 is TGTGCCAGCAGGCTAGGGTCCGGGGCCAACGTCCTGACTTTC. This gives the protein CASRLGSGANVLTF.

This chain connects TRBV30 to TRBJ2-5, with TRBD2 identical over 11 bases. V lost 8 bases, J lost 4 bases, and 15 bases stayed unmatched. Germline V gene lookup returns CDR1 GTSNPN and CDR2 SVGIG (reference sequence). The CDR3 has 16 amino acids. The CDR3: CAGYHGASGRRETQYF. In nucleotides, the CDR3 is TGTGCCGGCTACCATGGGGCTAGCGGGAGGAGAGAGACCCAGTACTTC.

V usage is TRBV11-2 and J usage is TRBJ2-2, with D uncertain. Deletions cut 5 bases from V and 7 bases from J, with 11 bases between. Germline V gene data show CDR1 as SGHAT and CDR2 as FQNNGV. The CDR3 is 13 residues long. CDR3 nucleotides: TGTGCCAGCAGCCCAGGAGCCGGCGGGGAGCTGTTTTTT. Translation gives CASSPGAGGELFF. Supplemented by reference TRBV11-2 and TRBJ2-2, the full variable domain reads EAGVAQSPRYKIIEKRQSVAFWCNPISGHATLYWYQQILGQGPKLLIQFQNNGVVDDSQLPKDRFSAERLKGVDSTLKIQPAKLEDSAVYLCASSPGAGGELFFGEGSRLTVL.

For this clone: In the same sample, other DNA sequences code for this CDR3. This chain links TRBV18 with TRBJ2-1; 10 nucleotides line up with TRBD2. The germline CDR1 and CDR2 sequences are KGHSH and LQKENI. CDR3 size: 15 residues. Germline trimming cut 3 bases from V and 4 bases from J; bases unmatched to any gene: 3. The CDR3 DNA follows: TGTGCCAGCTCACCCGGACTAGCGGAATACAATGAGCAGTTCTTC. Its translation: CASSPGLAEYNEQFF.

DNA of the CDR3: TGTGCCAGCAGTGGACAGGAGTACGAGCAGTACTTC. Its translation is CASSGQEYEQYF. This chain uses TRBV28 with TRBJ2-7, with 7 bases identical to TRBD1. V was clipped by 5 bases and J by 4 bases; unmatched bases: 2. Germline V gene sequence: CDR1 MDHEN, CDR2 SYDVKM. This CDR3 has 12 residues.

This clone was counted between two and nine times. The chain combines TRBV6-1 with TRBJ2-1, with TRBD2 as a possible D gene (6 bases). The V gene lost 5 bases and the J gene lost 10 bases, with 15 bases spanning the gap. CDR1 MNHNS and CDR2 SASEGT come from the germline V gene. The CDR3 covers 13 residues. The CDR3 region has the DNA TGTGCCAGCAGTTTTTATGGAGGGGAGGAGCAGTTCTTC. Amino acid sequence: CASSFYGGEEQFF.

The J gene is TRBJ1-2, the V gene TRBV6-5; no definite D call. Germline V gene sequence: CDR1 MNHEY, CDR2 SVGAGI. The V and J ends lost 7 bases and 6 bases respectively, with 12 bases between them. This CDR3 is 12 amino acids long. This chain's CDR3 is CASIGNGDGYTF. The DNA for the CDR3 is TGTGCCAGCATTGGGAACGGAGATGGCTACACCTTC.

This clone showed up just a few times. This chain links TRBV7-2 with TRBJ2-5; D is possibly TRBD2 (6 bases). The tail of the sequence fits TRBJ2-7 better, so the J call may be wrong. The CDR3 has 15 amino acids. From germline, CDR1 is SGHTA and CDR2 FQGNSA. The CDR3 region has the DNA TGTGCCAGCAGCTTAGTTCCGGGAGAGGCCTACGAGCAGTACTTC. This sequence encodes CASSLVPGEAYEQYF.

This clone was recorded a few times. This sequence joins TRBV28 and TRBJ2-5, with TRBD2 as a possible D gene (5 bases). Germline V lookup: CDR1 MDHEN, CDR2 SYDVKM. The CDR3 loop spans 15 amino acids. Trimming stripped 5 bases from V and 4 bases from J, with 17 bases between. CDR3 sequence (DNA): TGTGCCAGCAGTCCCCCCCGCGCCGGGGTAGAGACCCAGTACTTC. This gives the protein CASSPPRAGVETQYF. The variable domain in full, completed from reference TRBV28 and TRBJ2-5, reads DVKVTQSSRYLVKRTGEKVFLECVQDMDHENMFWYRQDPGLGLRLIYFSYDVKMKEKGDIPEGYSVSREKKERFSLILESASTNQTSMYLCASSPPRAGVETQYFGPGTRLLVL.